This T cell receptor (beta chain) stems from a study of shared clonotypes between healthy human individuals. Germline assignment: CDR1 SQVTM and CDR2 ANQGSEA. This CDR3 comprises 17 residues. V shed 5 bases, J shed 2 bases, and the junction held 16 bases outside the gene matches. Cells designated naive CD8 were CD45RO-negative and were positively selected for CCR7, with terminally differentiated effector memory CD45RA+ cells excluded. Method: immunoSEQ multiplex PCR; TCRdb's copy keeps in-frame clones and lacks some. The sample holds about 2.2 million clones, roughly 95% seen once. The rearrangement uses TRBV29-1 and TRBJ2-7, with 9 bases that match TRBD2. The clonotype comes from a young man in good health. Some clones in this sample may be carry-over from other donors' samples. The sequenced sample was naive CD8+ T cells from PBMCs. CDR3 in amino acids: CSVQPAIIAGAPYEQYF. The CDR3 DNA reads TGCAGCGTTCAACCAGCTATAATAGCGGGAGCGCCCTACGAGCAGTACTTC.